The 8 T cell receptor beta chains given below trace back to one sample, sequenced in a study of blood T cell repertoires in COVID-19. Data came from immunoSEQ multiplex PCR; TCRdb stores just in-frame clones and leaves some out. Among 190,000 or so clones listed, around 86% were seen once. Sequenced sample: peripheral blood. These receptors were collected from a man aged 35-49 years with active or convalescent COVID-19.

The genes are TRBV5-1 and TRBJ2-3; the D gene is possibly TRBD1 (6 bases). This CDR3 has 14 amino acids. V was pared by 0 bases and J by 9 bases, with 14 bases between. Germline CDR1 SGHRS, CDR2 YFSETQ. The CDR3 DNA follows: TGCGCCAGCAGCTTGGCACAGGGCCCCGAAACGCAGTATTTT. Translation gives CASSLAQGPETQYF.

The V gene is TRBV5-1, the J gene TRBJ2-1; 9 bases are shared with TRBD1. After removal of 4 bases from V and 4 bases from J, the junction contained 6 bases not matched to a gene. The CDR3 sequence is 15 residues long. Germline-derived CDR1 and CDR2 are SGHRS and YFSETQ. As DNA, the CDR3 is TGCGCCAGCAGCCAGGGGACAGGGCCGTACAATGAGCAGTTCTTC. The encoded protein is CASSQGTGPYNEQFF.

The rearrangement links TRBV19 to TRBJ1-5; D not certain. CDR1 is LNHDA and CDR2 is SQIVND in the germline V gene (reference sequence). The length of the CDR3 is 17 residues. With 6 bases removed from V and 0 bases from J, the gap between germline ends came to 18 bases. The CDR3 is CASSWSELGYSNQPQHF. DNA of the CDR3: TGTGCCAGTAGCTGGAGCGAACTCGGGTATAGCAATCAGCCCCAGCATTTT. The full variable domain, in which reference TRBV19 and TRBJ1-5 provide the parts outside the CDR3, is DGGITQSPKYLFRKEGQNVTLSCEQNLNHDAMYWYRQDPGQGLRLIYYSQIVNDFQKGDIAEGYSVSREKKESFPLTVTSAQKNPTAFYLCASSWSELGYSNQPQHFGDGTRLSIL.

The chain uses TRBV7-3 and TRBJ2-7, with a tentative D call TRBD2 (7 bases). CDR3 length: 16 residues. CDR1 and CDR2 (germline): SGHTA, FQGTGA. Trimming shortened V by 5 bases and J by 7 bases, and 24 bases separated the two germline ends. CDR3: CASSPLIVAGAGEQYF. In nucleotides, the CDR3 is TGTGCCAGCAGCCCCCTTATTGTGGCGGGGGCAGGAGAGCAGTACTTC. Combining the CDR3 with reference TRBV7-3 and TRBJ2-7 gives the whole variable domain GAGVSQTPSNKVTEKGKYVELRCDPISGHTALYWYRQSLGQGPEFLIYFQGTGAADDSGLPNDRFFAVRPEGSVSTLKIQRTERGDSAVYLCASSPLIVAGAGEQYFGPGTRLTVT.

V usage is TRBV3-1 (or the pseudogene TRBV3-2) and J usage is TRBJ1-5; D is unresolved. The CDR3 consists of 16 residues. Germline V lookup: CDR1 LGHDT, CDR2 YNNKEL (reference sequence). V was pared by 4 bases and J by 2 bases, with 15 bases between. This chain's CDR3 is CASSPSGWRGNQPQHF. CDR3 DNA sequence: TGTGCCAGCAGCCCCTCAGGTTGGAGGGGCAATCAGCCCCAGCATTTT.

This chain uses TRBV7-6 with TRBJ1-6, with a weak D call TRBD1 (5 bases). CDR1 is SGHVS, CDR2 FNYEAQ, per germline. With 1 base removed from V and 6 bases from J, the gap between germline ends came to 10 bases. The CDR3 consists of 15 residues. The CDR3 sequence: CASSLDSGINSPLHF. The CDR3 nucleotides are TGTGCCAGCAGCTTAGATTCAGGGATTAATTCACCCCTCCACTTT.

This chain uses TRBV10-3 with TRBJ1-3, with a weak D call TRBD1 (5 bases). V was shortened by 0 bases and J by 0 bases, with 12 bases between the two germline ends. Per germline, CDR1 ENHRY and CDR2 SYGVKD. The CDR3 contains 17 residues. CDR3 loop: CAISESGLMSSGNTIYF. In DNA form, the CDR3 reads TGTGCCATCAGTGAGTCGGGACTCATGAGCTCTGGAAACACCATATATTTT.

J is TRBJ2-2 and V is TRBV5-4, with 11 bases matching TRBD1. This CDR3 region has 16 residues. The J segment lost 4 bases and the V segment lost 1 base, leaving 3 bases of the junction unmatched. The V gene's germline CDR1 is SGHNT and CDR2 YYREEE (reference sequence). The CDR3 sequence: CASSLRTGGSTGELFF. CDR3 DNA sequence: TGTGCCAGCAGCTTGAGGACAGGGGGCTCCACCGGGGAGCTGTTTTTT.